This T cell receptor beta chain emerged from a study of response to subunit inactivated influenza vaccine. Findings and limits, study-wide: Researchers suggested that each seasonal influenza vaccination recruits few new T cells.

A word on this clonotype: Its antigen remains unknown.

V trimming: 0 bases; J trimming: 2 bases; junction bases outside the gene matches: 6. Germline CDR1 MGHRA, CDR2 YSYEKL. The CDR3 consists of 17 residues. TCRdb re-analysed the RT-PCR reads in MiXCR, keeping a single row per CDR3 protein. The data show under 800,000 distinct CDR3 sequences, approximately 15% seen once. The clonotype originates from a man aged 45 to 65 who received an inactivated influenza vaccine. Sequenced material: PBMCs from blood, taken 14 to 15 days before vaccination. The rearrangement joins TRBV4-1 to TRBJ2-3; 9 nucleotides agree with TRBD2. Written as DNA, the CDR3 is TGCGCCAGCAGCCAAGATCCGGCGGGGGGGCCCACAGATACGCAGTATTTT. Translation: CASSQDPAGGPTDTQYF.